The sequence of this T cell receptor beta chain was determined in a study of cytomegalovirus exposure and HLA in healthy donors (dated by TCRdb to the late 2010s). Regarding the research as a whole: In an earlier analysis of 587 of the donors, 250 to 300 Gb of sequence data and 117 million unique TCR beta sequences from some 170 million T cells were reported. The study used immunosequencing to profile the T cell repertoires of several hundred subjects and linked those repertoires to cytomegalovirus serostatus. The study aimed to test whether cataloging public T cell receptors could reveal signatures of past pathogen exposure. All discovery cohort repertoires had been generated on a single sequencing platform. Rather than drawing on any new phenotypic data, the later analysis identified candidate immune exposures from TCR beta sequences and the way those sequences occurred across donors. In addition to the first cohort of hundreds of subjects, a separate validation cohort of about 120 different subjects was used. HLA typing included class I and class II loci at four-digit resolution. In a later genetic analysis, genome-wide SNP genotypes for about three fifths of the roughly 670 donors were used, and that subset was treated as a discovery cohort. Donor age, sex, ethnicity and CMV serostatus were compiled alongside the repertoire data. High-throughput TCR immunosequencing, statistical association of individual TCRs with disease status, and machine learning were combined to predict cytomegalovirus infection status. Roughly 5 DR-DQ haplotypes were handled as single units for association and clustering because linkage in the cohort was strong. The number of typed donors differed by locus: roughly 629-640 for A, B, C, DRB1 and DQB1; 500 to 550 for DQA1; some 590 for DPA1; and roughly 470 for DPB1. Among about 400 genotyped donors of the cohort, an average of approximately 220,000 unique TCR beta nucleotide sequences was sequenced per donor, of which 15% to 20% were non-productive. The genetic ancestry cluster associated with self-reported Caucasian donors included 80% to 90% of the roughly 400 genotyped donors. An earlier analysis of 587 of the donors applied high-throughput TCR beta sequencing to assess whether each TCR beta V gene segment acted as functional or pseudogenic. Around 320 gigabases of sequencing data and tens of millions of unique TCR sequences were included in an early release covering roughly 700 HLA-typed donors. In a later analysis, previously published TCR beta repertoires from fewer than 750 donors were re-analyzed and high-resolution HLA genotyping was added so that TCR occurrence patterns could be studied. Results the study describes overall, beyond this receptor: Roughly uniform sequencing depth across donors was assumed in presence/absence analyses, although this assumption may not hold. Some IMGT-functional V segments, including TRBV6-2 and TRBV6-3, could not be told apart with the 87-base-pair reads, so those segments were excluded. In a later analysis, most CMV-associated TCR beta chains were found to appear HLA-restricted, with HLA associations seemingly driven largely by CMV exposure. A further reported finding was that TCR beta sequences accurately predicted the HLA-A and HLA-B alleles for most subjects in the first cohort. Only TCR beta chains were sequenced in this cohort, and the absence of alpha or paired-chain data limited detectable features. Because some donors lacked HLA typing at each locus, the association tests relied only on the typed subset. In a later analysis, some 17,000 TCR beta sequences were associated with specific HLA alleles at a false discovery rate of 0.05. The only immune exposure information available for the cohort was CMV serostatus. The classifier was reported to diagnose cytomegalovirus status with high specificity and sensitivity in both the original cohort and the validation cohort. The authors suggested that the approach could potentially be generalized to other disease states and immunological phenotypes. According to a later analysis, TCR association rates differed among HLA loci, with DRB1 alleles showing the most associated TCRs and HLA-C alleles showing the fewest. Most TCR sequences were observed very rarely across donors, whereas some public TCRs were present in many individuals. Because counts were too low, seventeen rarely observed V segments, including chromosome 9 orphons, were left out of the earlier analysis of over 550 of the donors. A few of the identified cytomegalovirus-associated TCR beta chains were confirmed in vitro to be specific for cytomegalovirus antigens. A later genetic analysis associated a missense DCLRE1C variant with V-gene and J-gene trimming of TCR beta chains, and an independent cohort replicated the association. Linkage disequilibrium might explain the correlated functional status among segregating V segments, but an unknown experimental factor could not be ruled out. A later analysis found that HLA-associated TCR beta chains were more clonally expanded and had lower generation probabilities than equally common non-associated chains. A group of highly shared sequence variants was considered likely to be a technical artifact of the sequencing pipeline. According to a later genetic analysis, donors in an Asian-associated ancestry cluster had fewer N-insertions in productive TCRs than the approximately 650-donor mean. According to a later analysis, parvovirus B19, influenza, CMV and Epstein-Barr virus appeared linked to several top co-occurrence clusters. In an earlier analysis of some 500 of the donors, most TCR beta V segments appeared in productive rearrangements about 90% or about 30% of the time, broadly matching IMGT annotations. The study listed 164 TCR beta chains as associated with cytomegalovirus. Strong co-occurrence of HLA alleles, especially DR and DQ, made assigning TCR associations to individual alleles difficult.

As concerns this clone: The target of this receptor is not known. No clone much larger than this one lies a single base away; base qualities are absent.

The CDR3 measures 14 amino acids from cysteine to phenylalanine. The DNA shown is the 42-base CDR3, in frame from base 1. Deletion took 6 bases off V and 6 bases off J, with a span of 14 bases between the germline ends. Per the germline V gene, MNHEY is the CDR1 and SVGAGI is the CDR2. Library method: the immunoSEQ multiplex PCR assay. The multiplex PCR relied on a mix of 60 forward primers for TCR Vbeta segments and 13 reverse primers for TCR Jbeta segments. Amplification of the CDR3 region of rearranged TCR beta genes was performed with a multiplex PCR assay on genomic DNA. Amplified TCR beta libraries were sequenced as 87-base-pair reads on the Illumina HiSeq System. The authors processed their data as follows. In a later analysis, roughly 80 million unique TCR beta chains were counted across the approximately 620 repertoires, and some 10 million of these chains were shared by at least two donors. Raw reads were error-corrected and collapsed into unique sequences with a nearest-neighbor algorithm that merged closely related sequences to remove PCR and sequencing errors. CDR3 sequences were aligned to IMGT reference sequences to assign V, D and J gene segments. For a sequence to be retained, a match of at least six nucleotides to both a V gene segment and a J gene segment was required. Rearrangements were classified as productive when the CDR3 lacked stop codons and remained in frame with V and J, and all other rearrangements were classified as non-productive. CDR3 was defined according to IMGT convention as the region running from the second conserved V-encoded cysteine to the conserved J-encoded phenylalanine. The earlier analysis of about 590 of the donors excluded sequences that lacked an unambiguous match to a single V gene segment. In an earlier analysis of 587 of the donors, V segments were called functional above 56.7% productive rearrangements and were called segregating when the between-donor standard deviation exceeded 5%. A statistical classification framework was developed to diagnose cytomegalovirus status using the catalog of TCR beta chain sequences. In a later analysis, TCR nucleotide sequences were compared against IMGT/GENE-DB human TR gene sequences so that V and J genes could be assigned. The TCRdist pipeline was used in a later analysis to assign CDR3 sequences and most-parsimonious VDJ recombination scenarios. A later analysis defined each TCR beta chain by its CDR3 amino acid sequence plus V-gene family, and excluded reads lacking a unique V-gene family. As a way to deal with suspected cross-contamination and a sequencing artifact, a later analysis dropped hundreds of nucleotide sequences that were highly shared and had low generation probability. In a later analysis, a clonal expansion index for each public chain was calculated from normalized within-repertoire ranks of inferred template counts. A later analysis computed generation probabilities with a VDJ recombination model fitted to out-of-frame rearrangements, and checked the results against IGoR. In a later analysis, TCR-TCR, TCR-HLA and TCR-CMV co-occurrence was scored with hypergeometric tests, and a repertoire-size bias correction was applied to TCR pairs. In a later analysis, false discovery rates were estimated by permuting HLA or CMV assignments 20 times. In a later analysis, co-occurring TCRs were grouped with DBSCAN, and TCRdist sequence similarity was added when clustering was performed within HLA-allele-positive subsets. For co-occurrence clustering, repertoires with fewer than 30,000 or more than 120,000 public chains were excluded, along with a handful of repertoires with anomalous nucleotide sharing. Imported from immuneACCESS, the table was reduced by TCRdb to in-frame sequences with V and J called. These copies leave out some clones; in studies compared against another copy, an unresolved V gene accounts for under half, and the cause of the remainder is not known. V and J calls and clone size are given by that table; D and trimming were obtained from the DNA. Here the sample has some 100,000 clones; about 74% occur a single time. Roughly 16% of the sample is taken by the ten largest.

The cohort comprised 670 or so healthy bone marrow donors. At the time of sampling, all cohort members were nominally healthy, though unrecorded immune exposures were likely present. The donor tested CMV seropositive and was one of the 289 seropositive cohort members. Each donor provided a peripheral blood sample, and peripheral blood mononuclear cells were used for TCR beta sequencing. Genomic DNA extraction from the blood cell samples was performed with the Qiagen DNeasy Blood Extraction Kit. The chain uses TRBV6-5 and TRBJ2-2, with the D gene not clear enough to name. This clonotype was obtained from a woman aged 45-60 years in good health and CMV-seropositive. The material sequenced was PBMCs. CDR3 region: CASRRAGLAGELFF. In nucleotide form, the sequence is TGTGCCAGCAGACGTGCTGGGCTGGCCGGGGAGCTGTTTTTT.